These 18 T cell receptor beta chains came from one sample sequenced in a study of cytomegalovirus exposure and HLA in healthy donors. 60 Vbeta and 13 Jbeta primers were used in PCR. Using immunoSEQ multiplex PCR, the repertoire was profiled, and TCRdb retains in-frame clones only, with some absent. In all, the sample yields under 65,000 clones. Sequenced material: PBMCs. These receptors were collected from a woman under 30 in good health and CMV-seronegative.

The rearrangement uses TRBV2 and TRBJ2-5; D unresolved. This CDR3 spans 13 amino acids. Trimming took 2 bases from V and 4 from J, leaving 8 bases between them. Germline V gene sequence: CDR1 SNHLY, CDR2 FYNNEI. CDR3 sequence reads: CASSELSVETQYF. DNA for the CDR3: TGTGCCAGCAGTGAATTGTCAGTAGAGACCCAGTACTTC. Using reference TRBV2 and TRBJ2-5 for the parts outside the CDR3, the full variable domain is EPEVTQTPSHQVTQMGQEVILRCVPISNHLYFYWYRQILGQKVEFLVSFYNNEISEKSEIFDDQFSVERPDGSNFTLKIRSTKLEDSAMYFCASSELSVETQYFGPGTRLLVL.

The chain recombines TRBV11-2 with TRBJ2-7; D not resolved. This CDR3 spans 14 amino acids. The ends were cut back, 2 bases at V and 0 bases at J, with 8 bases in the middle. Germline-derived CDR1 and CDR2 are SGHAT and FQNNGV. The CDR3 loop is CASSLHYSSYEQYF. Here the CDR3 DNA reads TGTGCCAGCAGCTTACACTATAGCTCCTACGAGCAGTACTTC.

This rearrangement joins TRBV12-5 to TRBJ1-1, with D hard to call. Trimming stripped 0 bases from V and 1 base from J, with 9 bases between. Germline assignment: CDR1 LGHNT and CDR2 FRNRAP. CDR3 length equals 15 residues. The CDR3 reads CASGLVRQENTEAFF. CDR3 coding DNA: TGTGCTAGTGGTTTGGTCCGGCAGGAGAACACTGAAGCTTTCTTT.

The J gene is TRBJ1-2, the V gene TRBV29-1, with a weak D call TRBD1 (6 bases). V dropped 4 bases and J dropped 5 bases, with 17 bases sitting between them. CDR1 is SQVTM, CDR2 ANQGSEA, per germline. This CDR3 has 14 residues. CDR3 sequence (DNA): TGCAGCGTTGGACAACAAAGGGGGTTGTATGGCTACACCTTC. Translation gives CSVGQQRGLYGYTF.

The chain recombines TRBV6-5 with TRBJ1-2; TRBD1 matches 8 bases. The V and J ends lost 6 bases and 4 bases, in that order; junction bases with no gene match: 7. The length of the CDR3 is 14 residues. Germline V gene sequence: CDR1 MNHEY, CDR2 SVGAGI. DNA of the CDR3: TGTGCCAGCAGCCGCGGACAGGGTCGCTATGGCTACACCTTC. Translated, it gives CASSRGQGRYGYTF.

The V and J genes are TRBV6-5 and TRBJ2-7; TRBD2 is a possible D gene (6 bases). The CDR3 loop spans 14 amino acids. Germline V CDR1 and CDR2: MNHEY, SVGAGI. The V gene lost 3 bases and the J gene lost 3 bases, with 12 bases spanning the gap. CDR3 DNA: TGTGCCAGCAGTTATCGGGGGAGGCACTACGAGCAGTACTTC. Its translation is CASSYRGRHYEQYF.

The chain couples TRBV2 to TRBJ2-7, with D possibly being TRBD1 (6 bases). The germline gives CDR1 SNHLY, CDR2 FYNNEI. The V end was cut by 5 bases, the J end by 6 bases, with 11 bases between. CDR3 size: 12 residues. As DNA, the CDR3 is TGTGCCAGCAGTTCTGTAGGGGGCGAGCAGTACTTC. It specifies CASSSVGGEQYF.

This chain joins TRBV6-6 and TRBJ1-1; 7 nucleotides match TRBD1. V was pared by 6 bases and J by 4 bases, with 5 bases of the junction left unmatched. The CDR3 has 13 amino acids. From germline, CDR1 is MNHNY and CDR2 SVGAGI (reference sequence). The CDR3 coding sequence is TGTGCCAGCAGCCCTGACAGGGCCACTGAAGCTTTCTTT. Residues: CASSPDRATEAFF.

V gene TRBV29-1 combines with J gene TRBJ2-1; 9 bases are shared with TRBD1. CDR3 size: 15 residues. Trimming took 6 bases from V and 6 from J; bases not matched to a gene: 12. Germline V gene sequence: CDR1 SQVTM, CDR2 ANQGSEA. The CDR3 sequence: CSVGQGRRIGNEQFF. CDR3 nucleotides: TGCAGCGTGGGACAGGGTAGGAGGATCGGCAATGAGCAGTTCTTC.

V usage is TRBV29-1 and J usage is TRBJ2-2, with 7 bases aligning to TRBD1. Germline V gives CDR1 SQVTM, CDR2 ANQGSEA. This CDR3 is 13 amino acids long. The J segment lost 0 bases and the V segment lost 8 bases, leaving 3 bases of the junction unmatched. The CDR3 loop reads CSTQGANTGELFF. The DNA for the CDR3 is TGCAGCACCCAGGGGGCGAACACCGGGGAGCTGTTTTTT.

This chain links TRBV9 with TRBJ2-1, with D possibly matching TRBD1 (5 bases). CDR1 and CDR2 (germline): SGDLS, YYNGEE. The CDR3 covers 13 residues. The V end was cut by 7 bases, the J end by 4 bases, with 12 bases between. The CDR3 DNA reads TGTGCCAGCGGGGCTGCCCCATACAATGAGCAGTTCTTC. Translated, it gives CASGAAPYNEQFF.

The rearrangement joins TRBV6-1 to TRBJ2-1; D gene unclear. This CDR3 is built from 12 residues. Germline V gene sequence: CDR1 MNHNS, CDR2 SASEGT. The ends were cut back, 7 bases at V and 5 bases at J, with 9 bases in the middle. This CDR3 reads CASMSLNNEQFF. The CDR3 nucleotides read TGTGCCAGCATGAGCCTCAACAATGAGCAGTTCTTC.

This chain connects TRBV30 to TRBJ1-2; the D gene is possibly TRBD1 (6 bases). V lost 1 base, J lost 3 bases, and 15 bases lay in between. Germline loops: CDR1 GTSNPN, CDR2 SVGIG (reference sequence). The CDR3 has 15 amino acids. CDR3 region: CAWSGRGADYYGYTF. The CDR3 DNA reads TGTGCCTGGAGTGGGCGGGGGGCGGATTACTATGGCTACACCTTC. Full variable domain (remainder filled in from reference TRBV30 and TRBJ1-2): SQTIHQWPATLVQPVGSPLSLECTVEGTSNPNLYWYRQAAGRGLQLLFYSVGIGQISSEVPQNLSASRPQDRQFILSSKKLLLSDSGFYLCAWSGRGADYYGYTFGSGTRLTVV.

Here the CDR3 reads CASSSGVTDTQYF. The CDR3 region has the DNA TGTGCCAGCAGCTCGGGGGTGACAGATACGCAGTATTTT. The chain carries TRBV7-3 and TRBJ2-3; perhaps TRBD2 as D (6 bases). V lost 4 bases, J lost 3 bases, and 8 bases lay in between. The CDR3 has 13 residues. Per the germline V gene, CDR1 is SGHTA and CDR2 is FQGTGA.

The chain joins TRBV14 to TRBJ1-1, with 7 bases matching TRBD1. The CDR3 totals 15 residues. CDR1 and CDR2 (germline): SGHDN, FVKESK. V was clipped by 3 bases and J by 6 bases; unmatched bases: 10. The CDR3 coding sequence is TGTGCCAGCAGCCAGTACGTCACAGGGGCGGCTGAAGCTTTCTTT. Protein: CASSQYVTGAAEAFF. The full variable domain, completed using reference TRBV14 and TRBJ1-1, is EAGVTQFPSHSVIEKGQTVTLRCDPISGHDNLYWYRRVMGKEIKFLLHFVKESKQDESGMPNNRFLAERTGGTYSTLKVQPAELEDSGVYFCASSQYVTGAAEAFFGQGTRLTVV.

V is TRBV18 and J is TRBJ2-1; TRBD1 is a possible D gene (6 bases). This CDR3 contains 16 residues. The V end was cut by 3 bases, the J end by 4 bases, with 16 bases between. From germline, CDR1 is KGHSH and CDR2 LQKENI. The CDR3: CASSPPSGAQYNEQFF. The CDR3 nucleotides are TGTGCCAGCTCACCCCCATCAGGGGCTCAATACAATGAGCAGTTCTTC. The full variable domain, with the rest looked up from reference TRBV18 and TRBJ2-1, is NAGVMQNPRHLVRRRGQEARLRCSPMKGHSHVYWYRQLPEEGLKFMVYLQKENIIDESGMPKERFSAEFPKEGPSILRIQQVVRGDSAAYFCASSPPSGAQYNEQFFGPGTRLTVL.

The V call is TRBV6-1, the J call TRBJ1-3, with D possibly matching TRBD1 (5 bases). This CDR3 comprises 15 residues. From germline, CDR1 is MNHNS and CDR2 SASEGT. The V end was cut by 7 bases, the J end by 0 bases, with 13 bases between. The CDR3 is CASKTDLNSGNTIYF. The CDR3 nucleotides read TGTGCCAGCAAGACAGACCTTAACTCTGGAAACACCATATATTTT.

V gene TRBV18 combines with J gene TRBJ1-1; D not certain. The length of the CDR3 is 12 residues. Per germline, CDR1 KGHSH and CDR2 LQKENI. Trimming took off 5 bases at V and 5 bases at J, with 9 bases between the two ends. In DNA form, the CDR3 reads TGTGCCAGCTCAGGGAGTGGTACTGAAGCTTTCTTT. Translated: CASSGSGTEAFF.